This is a list of T cell receptor beta chains from one sample in a study of blood T cell repertoires in COVID-19. The method was immunoSEQ multiplex PCR; TCRdb's version includes in-frame clones alone and lacks a portion of them. In the table there are 250,000 to 350,000 clones, roughly 88% of which are singletons. The material sequenced was peripheral blood. Receptor source: a woman aged 30 to 39 who had recovered from COVID-19. Both conserved end residues are part of each CDR3. The D gene is left open where the match is weak. Rows give clone size only sometimes, using once, few, many, or a class for an expanded clone.

V gene: TRBV5-6; D gene: TRBD2; CDR3 length: 15; clone size: -; J gene: TRBJ2-3; CDR3 DNA: TGTGCCAGCAGCTTGGCGGGGGGGAGCACAGATACGCAGTATTTT; CDR3 protein: CASSLAGGSTDTQYF
V gene: TRBV27; D gene: TRBD2; CDR3 length: 14; clone size: once; J gene: TRBJ2-7; CDR3 DNA: TGTGCCAGCAGTTTTCAACTAGCGGGGGGCGAGCAGTACTTC; CDR3 protein: CASSFQLAGGEQYF
V gene: TRBV7-9; D gene: TRBD1; CDR3 length: 14; clone size: -; J gene: TRBJ2-7; CDR3 DNA: TGTGCCAGCAGCTCCCGGGACAGTTACTACGAGCAGTACTTC; CDR3 protein: CASSSRDSYYEQYF
V gene: TRBV28; D gene: TRBD1; CDR3 length: 14; clone size: -; J gene: TRBJ2-7; CDR3 DNA: TGTGCCAGCAGCCGATGGGACAGGGACAACGAGCAGTACTTC; CDR3 protein: CASSRWDRDNEQYF
V gene: TRBV7-2; D gene: -; CDR3 length: 15; clone size: -; J gene: TRBJ2-4; CDR3 DNA: TGTGCCAGCAGCTTAGATCCAGGGGTGGAGGACATTCAGTACTTC; CDR3 protein: CASSLDPGVEDIQYF
V gene: TRBV5-1; D gene: TRBD1; CDR3 length: 19; clone size: -; J gene: TRBJ2-6; CDR3 DNA: TGCGCCAGCAGCTTAGGTCCGGGACAGGGGGCTCCTGGGGCCAACGTCCTGACTTTC; CDR3 protein: CASSLGPGQGAPGANVLTF
V gene: TRBV7-8; D gene: -; CDR3 length: 13; clone size: -; J gene: TRBJ2-7; CDR3 DNA: TGTGCCAGCAGCCAGCTAGGGGCATACGAGCAGTACTTC; CDR3 protein: CASSQLGAYEQYF
V gene: TRBV29-1; D gene: TRBD1; CDR3 length: 17; clone size: once; J gene: TRBJ1-2; CDR3 DNA: TGCAGTGCCGGGACAGGGCATATAGGAAGCTTTAACTATGGCTACACCTTC; CDR3 protein: CSAGTGHIGSFNYGYTF
V gene: TRBV7-3; D gene: -; CDR3 length: 13; clone size: -; J gene: TRBJ2-3; CDR3 DNA: TGTGCCAGCACAACGGGTGGAATAGATACGCAGTATTTT; CDR3 protein: CASTTGGIDTQYF
V gene: TRBV20-1; D gene: TRBD1; CDR3 length: 11; clone size: -; J gene: TRBJ1-2; CDR3 DNA: TGCAGTGCGACAACAGGGGATGGCTACACCTTC; CDR3 protein: CSATTGDGYTF
V gene: TRBV12-3/TRBV12-4; D gene: -; CDR3 length: 11; clone size: -; J gene: TRBJ1-2; CDR3 DNA: TGTGCCAGCAGTTTAGGCGTGGGCTACACCTTC; CDR3 protein: CASSLGVGYTF
V gene: TRBV9; D gene: -; CDR3 length: 13; clone size: -; J gene: TRBJ1-5; CDR3 DNA: TGTGCCACGGAGGCGATAAGCAATCAGCCCCAGCATTTT; CDR3 protein: CATEAISNQPQHF
V gene: TRBV5-4; D gene: -; CDR3 length: 13; clone size: -; J gene: TRBJ2-2; CDR3 DNA: TGTGCCAGCAGCTTCAGGGATTCCGGGGAGCTGTTTTTT; CDR3 protein: CASSFRDSGELFF
V gene: TRBV6-6; D gene: TRBD1; CDR3 length: 15; clone size: -; J gene: TRBJ2-7; CDR3 DNA: TGTGCCAGCAGTTACGGCAGGGGGCGTCCCTACGAGCAGTACTTC; CDR3 protein: CASSYGRGRPYEQYF
V gene: TRBV7-3; D gene: -; CDR3 length: 13; clone size: -; J gene: TRBJ2-5; CDR3 DNA: TGTGCCAGCAGCTTAATAGCGCAAGAGACCCAGTACTTC; CDR3 protein: CASSLIAQETQYF
V gene: TRBV5-1; D gene: TRBD1; CDR3 length: 16; clone size: -; J gene: TRBJ1-1; CDR3 DNA: TGCGCCAGCAGCCCAGGGACAGGGGGCCTTAACGCTGAAGCTTTCTTT; CDR3 protein: CASSPGTGGLNAEAFF
V gene: TRBV5-4; D gene: -; CDR3 length: 14; clone size: -; J gene: TRBJ2-1; CDR3 DNA: TGTGCCAGCAGCTTTCGACATTCCTACAATGAGCAGTTCTTC; CDR3 protein: CASSFRHSYNEQFF
V gene: TRBV19; D gene: -; CDR3 length: 17; clone size: -; J gene: TRBJ2-7; CDR3 DNA: TGTGCCAGTAGTATAGCGGGGTCGAGGGCATATTCCTACGAGCAGTACTTC; CDR3 protein: CASSIAGSRAYSYEQYF
V gene: TRBV5-3; D gene: -; CDR3 length: 12; clone size: few; J gene: TRBJ2-5; CDR3 DNA: TGTGCCAGAAGCTTCAATCGGGAGACCCAGTACTTC; CDR3 protein: CARSFNRETQYF
V gene: TRBV7-2; D gene: TRBD1; CDR3 length: 15; clone size: many; J gene: TRBJ2-1; CDR3 DNA: TGTGCCAGCAGCTTAGGACAGGGAAGGGGAAATGAGCAGTTCTTC; CDR3 protein: CASSLGQGRGNEQFF
V gene: TRBV19; D gene: TRBD2; CDR3 length: 17; clone size: once; J gene: TRBJ2-1; CDR3 DNA: TGTGCCAGTAGTCCATCCCCTAGCGGGGGCTCCTACAATGAGCAGTTCTTC; CDR3 protein: CASSPSPSGGSYNEQFF
V gene: TRBV30; D gene: TRBD1; CDR3 length: 14; clone size: -; J gene: TRBJ2-7; CDR3 DNA: TGTGCCTGGGGACAGACAGGGTCATCTGGCGAGCAGTACTTC; CDR3 protein: CAWGQTGSSGEQYF
V gene: TRBV7-9; D gene: TRBD1; CDR3 length: 17; clone size: -; J gene: TRBJ2-3; CDR3 DNA: TGTGCCAGCAGCTTAACCCCGGGGACAGGGTACACAGATACGCAGTATTTT; CDR3 protein: CASSLTPGTGYTDTQYF
V gene: TRBV3-1/TRBV3-2; D gene: TRBD1; CDR3 length: 14; clone size: -; J gene: TRBJ1-1; CDR3 DNA: TGTGCCAGCAGCCCGACAGGGGACACCACTGAAGCTTTCTTT; CDR3 protein: CASSPTGDTTEAFF
V gene: TRBV9; D gene: -; CDR3 length: 14; clone size: -; J gene: TRBJ1-2; CDR3 DNA: TGTGCCAGCAGCGCCTTACAGGGACGCTATGGCTACACCTTC; CDR3 protein: CASSALQGRYGYTF
V gene: TRBV4-1; D gene: TRBD2; CDR3 length: 17; clone size: -; J gene: TRBJ2-1; CDR3 DNA: TGCGCCAGCAGCCAAGTTTATGGCGGGGGGAATTACAATGAGCAGTTCTTC; CDR3 protein: CASSQVYGGGNYNEQFF
V gene: TRBV5-1; D gene: TRBD2; CDR3 length: 15; clone size: -; J gene: TRBJ2-5; CDR3 DNA: TGCGCCAGCAGCTTCCAAGTAGCGGGCCAAGAGACCCAGTACTTC; CDR3 protein: CASSFQVAGQETQYF